This T cell receptor beta chain was recorded in a study of CD8 T cells in ankylosing spondylitis. Study outcomes and limitations: Reportedly, significant enrichment of disease-linked clones occurred in matched ankylosing spondylitis synovial fluid. Several highly homologous variants formed a TCR beta motif that appeared characteristic of ankylosing spondylitis blood.

Germline assignment: CDR1 MNHNS and CDR2 SASEGT. The trim removed 6 bases at V and 4 bases at J, leaving 17 bases unmatched. The CDR3 has 18 residues. This clonotype came up once. What it binds is not known. TCRdb analysed the 5' RACE reads with MiXCR anew, one entry per CDR3 protein. The sample lists some 150,000 distinct CDR3 sequences, around 42% occurring once. This TCR was recovered from a male donor with ankylosing spondylitis. The chain is built from TRBV6-1 and TRBJ2-1, with 8 bases aligning to TRBD2. Sequenced sample: synovial fluid, either unsorted or a sorted T cell fraction (not recorded which). The CDR3 is CASSRTPSLAERYNEQFF. The CDR3, as DNA: TGTGCCAGCAGCCGAACCCCATCACTAGCGGAAAGATACAATGAGCAGTTCTTC.